The source of this T cell receptor beta chain is a study of blood T cell repertoires in COVID-19. CDR3 length: 12 amino acids. V dropped 4 bases and J dropped 4 bases, with 7 bases sitting between them. Germline V lookup: CDR1 MNHEY, CDR2 SVGAGI. Methods used by the authors: Reference gene primer amplification gave nucleated cell count estimates. Clones were read by immunoSEQ multiplex PCR, and TCRdb kept only the in-frame ones, dropping some. V, J and clone size are those of that table, while D and trimming were read from the DNA. The data hold hundreds of thousands of clones, with approximately 92% observed a single time. Cohorts were based on clinical histories the participants reported. Before being deemed recovered, Cohort 3 donors had two negative PCRs, clearance, or symptom resolution.

The TCR was taken from a woman between 18 and 29 years old who had recovered from COVID-19. The chain recombines TRBV6-5 with TRBJ1-2; D might be TRBD1 (5 bases). The sequenced sample was PBMCs or T cells enriched from blood (not recorded which). The DNA for the CDR3 is TGTGCCAGCAGTTCAGGGTTCTATGGCTACACCTTC. Amino acid sequence: CASSSGFYGYTF.